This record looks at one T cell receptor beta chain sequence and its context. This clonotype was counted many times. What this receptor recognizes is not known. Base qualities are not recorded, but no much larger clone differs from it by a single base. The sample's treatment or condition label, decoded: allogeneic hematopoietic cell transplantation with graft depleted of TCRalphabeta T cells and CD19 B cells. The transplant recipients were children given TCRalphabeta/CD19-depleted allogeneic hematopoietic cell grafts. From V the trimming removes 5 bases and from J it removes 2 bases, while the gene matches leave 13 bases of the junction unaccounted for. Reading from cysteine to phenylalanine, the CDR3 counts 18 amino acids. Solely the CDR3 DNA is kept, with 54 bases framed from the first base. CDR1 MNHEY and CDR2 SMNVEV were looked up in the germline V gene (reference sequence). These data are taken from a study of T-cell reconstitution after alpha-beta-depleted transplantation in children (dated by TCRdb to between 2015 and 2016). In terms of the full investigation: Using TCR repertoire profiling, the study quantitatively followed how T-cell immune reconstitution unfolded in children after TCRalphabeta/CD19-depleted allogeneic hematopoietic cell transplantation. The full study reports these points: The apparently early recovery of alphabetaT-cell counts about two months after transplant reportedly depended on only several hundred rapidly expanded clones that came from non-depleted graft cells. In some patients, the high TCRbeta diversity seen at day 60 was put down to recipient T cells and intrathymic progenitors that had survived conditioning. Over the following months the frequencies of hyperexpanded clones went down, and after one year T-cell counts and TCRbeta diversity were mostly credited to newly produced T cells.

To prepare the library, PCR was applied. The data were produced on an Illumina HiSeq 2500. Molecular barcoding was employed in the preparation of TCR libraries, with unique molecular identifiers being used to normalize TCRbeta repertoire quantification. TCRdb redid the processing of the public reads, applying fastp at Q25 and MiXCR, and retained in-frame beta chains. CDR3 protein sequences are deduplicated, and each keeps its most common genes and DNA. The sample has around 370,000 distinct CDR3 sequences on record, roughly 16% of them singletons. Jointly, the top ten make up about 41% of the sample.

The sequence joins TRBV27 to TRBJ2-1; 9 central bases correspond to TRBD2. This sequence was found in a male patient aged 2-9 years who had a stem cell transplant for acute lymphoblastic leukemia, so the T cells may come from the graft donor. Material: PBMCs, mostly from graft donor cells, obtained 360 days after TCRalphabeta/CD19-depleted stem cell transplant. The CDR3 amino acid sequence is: CASSPRREGFWTYNEQFF. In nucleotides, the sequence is TGTGCCAGCAGTCCGCGGCGGGAGGGCTTCTGGACCTACAATGAGCAGTTCTTC.